These 14 T cell receptor beta chains share one sample of origin, sequenced in a study of CD4+ T cells in melanoma. Only in-frame clones appear in the TCRdb table, and some are missing; sequencing was by immunoSEQ multiplex PCR. The table shows about 3,900 clones, with roughly 73% occurring only once. The sample taken for sequencing was tumor tissue. All receptors derive from a human donor with melanoma.

J is TRBJ2-5 and V is TRBV20-1; no reliable D call. The ends were cut back, 5 bases at V and 3 bases at J, with 4 bases in the middle. Per the germline V gene, CDR1 is DFQATT and CDR2 is SNEGSKA (reference sequence). The CDR3 has 10 amino acids. The CDR3 region has the DNA TGCAGTGCTTTCGAAGAGACCCAGTACTTC. Translated: CSAFEETQYF.

J is TRBJ1-1 and V is TRBV5-6; 7 nucleotides align to TRBD1. The CDR3 covers 15 residues. Germline V gives CDR1 SGHDT, CDR2 YYEEEE. V trimming: 4 bases; J trimming: 1 base; junction bases outside the gene matches: 7. DNA of the CDR3: TGTGCCAGCAGCCCCAGGACAGGCGGGAACACTGAAGCTTTCTTT. The encoded protein is CASSPRTGGNTEAFF.

This chain joins TRBV7-2 and TRBJ2-1; D gene unclear. Trimming removed 5 bases from V and 9 bases from J, with 11 bases in between. This CDR3 region has 12 residues. Germline CDR1 is SGHTA and CDR2 is FQGNSA. DNA for the CDR3: TGTGCCAGCAGCCAACAGTTGGGTGAGCAGTTCTTC. This translates into CASSQQLGEQFF. The full variable domain, rest sourced from reference TRBV7-2 and TRBJ2-1, is GAGVSQSPSNKVTEKGKDVELRCDPISGHTALYWYRQSLGQGLEFLIYFQGNSAPDKSGLPSDRFSAERTGGSVSTLTIQRTQQEDSAVYLCASSQQLGEQFFGPGTRLTVL.

In this sample, this clone turned up once. The genes are TRBV9 and TRBJ1-4; a possible D gene is TRBD1 (5 bases). Trimming stripped 0 bases from V and 4 bases from J, with 13 bases between. CDR1 is SGDLS, CDR2 YYNGEE, per germline. The CDR3 is 16 residues long. CDR3 protein: CASSVGVGGNNEKLFF. The CDR3 nucleotides are TGTGCCAGCAGCGTAGGGGTTGGGGGGAATAATGAAAAACTGTTTTTT.

The rearrangement joins TRBV29-1 to TRBJ1-4, with a weak D call TRBD1 (5 bases). V shed 5 bases and J shed 2 bases, with 12 bases lying between them. Germline assignment: CDR1 SQVTM and CDR2 ANQGSEA. The CDR3 loop spans 14 amino acids. The CDR3 region is CSVSRAGTNEKLFF. The DNA of the CDR3 is TGCAGCGTTTCGAGGGCAGGGACTAATGAAAAACTGTTTTTT.

The rearrangement joins TRBV28 to TRBJ2-5, with 10 bases that match TRBD2. The CDR3 runs 15 residues. J lost 2 bases, V lost 2 bases, and 2 bases had no gene match. Germline CDR1 reads MDHEN; CDR2 reads SYDVKM. CDR3 sequence (DNA): TGTGCCAGCAGTTTAACTAGCGGGACTCAAGAGACCCAGTACTTC. It encodes CASSLTSGTQETQYF. The complete variable domain, with remaining parts taken from reference TRBV28 and TRBJ2-5, reads DVKVTQSSRYLVKRTGEKVFLECVQDMDHENMFWYRQDPGLGLRLIYFSYDVKMKEKGDIPEGYSVSREKKERFSLILESASTNQTSMYLCASSLTSGTQETQYFGPGTRLLVL.

In its sample, this clone was seen a few times. The V gene is TRBV6-5, the J gene TRBJ1-5; 7 bases line up with TRBD1. Trimming took 2 bases from V and 5 from J; bases not matched to a gene: 0. Per the germline V gene, CDR1 is MNHEY and CDR2 is SVGAGI. This CDR3 contains 13 residues. CDR3: CASSYDRDQPQHF. The CDR3 nucleotides are TGTGCCAGCAGTTACGACAGGGATCAGCCCCAGCATTTT.

J is TRBJ2-7 and V is TRBV27; 9 bases map to TRBD2. CDR3 length: 16 residues. V lost 6 bases to trimming and J lost 1 base; unmatched junction nucleotides: 10. CDR1 is MNHEY, CDR2 SMNVEV, per germline (reference sequence). The CDR3 DNA is TGTGCCAGCAGCCCCCAACGACTAGCGGCTTCCTACGAGCAGTACTTC. Its translation is CASSPQRLAASYEQYF.

J is TRBJ1-1 and V is TRBV5-1; TRBD1 matches 8 bases. V dropped 4 bases and J dropped 0; count of bases not matched to a gene: 11. CDR1 and CDR2 from the germline V gene are SGHRS and YFSETQ. This CDR3 spans 17 amino acids. The CDR3 region is CASSKDRVGDMNTEAFF. CDR3 DNA: TGCGCCAGCAGCAAGGACAGGGTAGGAGACATGAACACTGAAGCTTTCTTT.

The J gene is TRBJ2-2, the V gene TRBV7-9, with 7 bases matching TRBD1. This CDR3 is built from 17 residues. Germline V CDR1 and CDR2: SEHNR, FQNEAQ (reference sequence). V lost 3 bases to trimming and J lost 4 bases; unmatched junction nucleotides: 11. CDR3 sequence reads: CASSFGEGGAGTGELFF. The CDR3 DNA follows: TGTGCCAGCAGCTTTGGTGAAGGGGGCGCGGGCACCGGGGAGCTGTTTTTT.

This clone has just a few counts. This chain links TRBV29-1 with TRBJ2-1; D may be TRBD1 (6 bases). The CDR3 is 12 amino acids. V gave up 5 bases and J gave up 13 bases, with 18 bases separating them. Germline CDR1 is SQVTM and CDR2 is ANQGSEA. This CDR3 reads CSVLGAEWEQFF. In DNA, the CDR3 is TGCAGCGTTCTGGGGGCGGAGTGGGAACAGTTCTTC.

The V gene is TRBV9, the J gene TRBJ2-3; 8 positions match TRBD2. Germline V gives CDR1 SGDLS, CDR2 YYNGEE. The CDR3 loop spans 15 amino acids. The V gene end was trimmed by 0 bases and the J gene end by 5 bases; junction bases not matched to a gene: 5. Here the CDR3 DNA reads TGTGCCAGCAGCGTAGCTGGCGCGGGGGGAGATACGCAGTATTTT. It encodes CASSVAGAGGDTQYF.

The chain carries TRBV6-4 and TRBJ2-3; 9 bases line up with TRBD2. Trimming took 2 bases from V and 9 from J; bases not matched to a gene: 6. The germline gives CDR1 MRHNA, CDR2 SNTAGT. The CDR3 has 14 residues. In DNA, the CDR3 is TGTGCCAGCAGTGACCCCTATAGCGGGGGAACGCAGTATTTT. Amino acid sequence: CASSDPYSGGTQYF.

The V call is TRBV4-1, the J call TRBJ2-3; D remains unclear. V lost 4 bases to trimming and J lost 5 bases, with 13 bases between them. The germline V gene has CDR1 MGHRA and CDR2 YSYEKL. The CDR3 totals 14 residues. The CDR3 loop reads CASSPVRMEDTQYF. The CDR3 DNA follows: TGCGCCAGCAGCCCTGTCCGAATGGAAGATACGCAGTATTTT.